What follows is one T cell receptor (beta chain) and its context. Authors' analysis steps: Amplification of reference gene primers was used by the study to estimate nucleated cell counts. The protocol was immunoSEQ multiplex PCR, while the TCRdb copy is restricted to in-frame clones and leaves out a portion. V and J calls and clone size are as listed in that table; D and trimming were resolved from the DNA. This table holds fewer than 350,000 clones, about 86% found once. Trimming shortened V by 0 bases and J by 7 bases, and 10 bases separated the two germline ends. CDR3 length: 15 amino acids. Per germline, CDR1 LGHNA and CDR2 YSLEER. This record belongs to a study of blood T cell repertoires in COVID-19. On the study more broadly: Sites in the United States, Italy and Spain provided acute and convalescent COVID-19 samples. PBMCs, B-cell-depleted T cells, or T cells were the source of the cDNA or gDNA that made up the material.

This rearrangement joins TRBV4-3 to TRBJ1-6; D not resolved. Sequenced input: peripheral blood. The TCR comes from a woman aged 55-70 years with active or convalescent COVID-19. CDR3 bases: TGCGCCAGCAGCCAAGAAGTAGGCGGAAATTCACCCCTCCACTTT. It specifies CASSQEVGGNSPLHF.